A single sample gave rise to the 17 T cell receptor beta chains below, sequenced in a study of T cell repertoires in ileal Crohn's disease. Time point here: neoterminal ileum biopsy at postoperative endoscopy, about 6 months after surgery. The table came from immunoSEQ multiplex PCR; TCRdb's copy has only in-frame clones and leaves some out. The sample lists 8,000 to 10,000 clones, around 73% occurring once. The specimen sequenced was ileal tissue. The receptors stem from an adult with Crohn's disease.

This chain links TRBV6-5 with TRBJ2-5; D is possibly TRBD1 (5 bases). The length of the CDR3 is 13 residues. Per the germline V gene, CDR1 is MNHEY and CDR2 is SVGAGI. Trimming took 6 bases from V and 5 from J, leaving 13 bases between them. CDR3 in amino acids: CASRLGLWETQYF. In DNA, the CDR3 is TGTGCCAGCAGGCTGGGGCTGTGGGAGACCCAGTACTTC.

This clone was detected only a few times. For the CDR3, the DNA is TGCGCCAGCGGCGAAGGCAGGGGGAGTTGGAGCACAGATACGCAGTATTTT. It codes for CASGEGRGSWSTDTQYF. The chain employs TRBV4-1 and TRBJ2-3, with TRBD1 matching 7 bases. V shed 8 bases and J 0 bases; nucleotides not matched to a gene: 14. The V gene's germline CDR1 is MGHRA and CDR2 YSYEKL. This CDR3 region has 17 residues.

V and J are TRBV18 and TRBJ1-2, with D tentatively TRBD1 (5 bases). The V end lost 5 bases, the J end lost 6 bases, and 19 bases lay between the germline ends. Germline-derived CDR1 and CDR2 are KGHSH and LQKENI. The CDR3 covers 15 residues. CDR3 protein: CASSNNGGSSHGYTF. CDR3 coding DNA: TGTGCCAGCTCAAACAACGGGGGATCATCCCATGGCTACACCTTC.

The CDR3 DNA reads TGTGCCAGCAGCGTAGTGGGGGCCCATACAGATACGCAGTATTTT. Protein product: CASSVVGAHTDTQYF. This sequence joins TRBV9 and TRBJ2-3; TRBD1 is a possible D gene (6 bases). Trimming pared 0 bases from V and 3 bases from J, leaving 11 bases between. The CDR3 has 15 residues. Germline-derived CDR1 and CDR2 are SGDLS and YYNGEE.

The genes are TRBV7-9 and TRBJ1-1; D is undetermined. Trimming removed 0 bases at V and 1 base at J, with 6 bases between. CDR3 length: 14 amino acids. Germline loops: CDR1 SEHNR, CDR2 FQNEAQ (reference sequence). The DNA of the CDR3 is TGTGCCAGCAGCTTAGCAACAGAGAACACTGAAGCTTTCTTT. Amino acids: CASSLATENTEAFF. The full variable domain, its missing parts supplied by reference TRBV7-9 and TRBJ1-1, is DTGVSQNPRHKITKRGQNVTFRCDPISEHNRLYWYRQTLGQGPEFLTYFQNEAQLEKSRLLSDRFSAERPKGSFSTLEIQRTEQGDSAMYLCASSLATENTEAFFGQGTRLTVV.

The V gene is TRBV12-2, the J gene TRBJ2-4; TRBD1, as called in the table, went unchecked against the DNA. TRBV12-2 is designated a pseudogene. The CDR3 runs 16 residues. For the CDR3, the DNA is TGTGCAAGTCGCTTATCTTATTGGCAGACAAAAAACATTCAGTACTTC. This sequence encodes CASRLSYWQTKNIQYF.

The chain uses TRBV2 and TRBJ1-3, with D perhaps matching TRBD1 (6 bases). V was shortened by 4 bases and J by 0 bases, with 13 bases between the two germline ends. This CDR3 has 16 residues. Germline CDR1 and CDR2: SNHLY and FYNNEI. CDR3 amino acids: CASSGGQTSSGNTIYF. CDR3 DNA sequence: TGTGCCAGCAGTGGGGGACAAACGAGCTCTGGAAACACCATATATTTT.

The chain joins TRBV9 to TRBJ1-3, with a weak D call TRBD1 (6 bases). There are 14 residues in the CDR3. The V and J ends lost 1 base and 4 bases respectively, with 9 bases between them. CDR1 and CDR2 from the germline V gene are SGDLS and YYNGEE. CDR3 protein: CASSVSGEGNTIYF. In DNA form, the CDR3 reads TGTGCCAGCAGCGTATCAGGGGAGGGAAACACCATATATTTT.

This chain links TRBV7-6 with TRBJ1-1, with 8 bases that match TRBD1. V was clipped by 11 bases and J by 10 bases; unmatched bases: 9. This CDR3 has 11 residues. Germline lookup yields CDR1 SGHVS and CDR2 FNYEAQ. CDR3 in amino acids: CAGRQGSVAFF. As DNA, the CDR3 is TGTGCCGGTCGACAGGGGTCGGTAGCTTTCTTT.

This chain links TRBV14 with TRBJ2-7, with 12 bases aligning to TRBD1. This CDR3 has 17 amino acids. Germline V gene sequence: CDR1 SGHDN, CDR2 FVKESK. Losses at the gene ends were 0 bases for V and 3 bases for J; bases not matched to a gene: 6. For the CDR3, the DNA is TGTGCCAGCAGCCAAGATTCGAGGGACAGGGGGCACTACGAGCAGTACTTC. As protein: CASSQDSRDRGHYEQYF.

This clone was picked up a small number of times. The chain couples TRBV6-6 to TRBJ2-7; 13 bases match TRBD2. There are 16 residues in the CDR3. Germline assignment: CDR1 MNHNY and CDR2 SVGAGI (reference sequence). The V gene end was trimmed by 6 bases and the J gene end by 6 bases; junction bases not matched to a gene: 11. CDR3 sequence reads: CASSQGLAGELSEQYF. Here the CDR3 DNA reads TGTGCCAGCAGCCAAGGACTAGCGGGGGAATTGAGCGAGCAGTACTTC.

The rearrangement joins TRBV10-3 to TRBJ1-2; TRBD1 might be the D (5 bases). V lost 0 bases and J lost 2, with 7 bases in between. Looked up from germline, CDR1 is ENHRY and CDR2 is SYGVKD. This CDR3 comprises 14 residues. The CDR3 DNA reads TGTGCCATCAGTGAGTCGGGGGGAAACTATGGCTACACCTTC. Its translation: CAISESGGNYGYTF.

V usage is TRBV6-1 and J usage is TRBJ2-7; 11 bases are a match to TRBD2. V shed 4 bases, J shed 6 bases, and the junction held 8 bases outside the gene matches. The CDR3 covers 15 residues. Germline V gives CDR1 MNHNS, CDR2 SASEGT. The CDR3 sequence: CASSGASSGRIEQYF. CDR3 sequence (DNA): TGTGCCAGCAGTGGTGCATCTAGCGGGAGGATCGAGCAGTACTTC.

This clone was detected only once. CDR3 coding DNA: TGTGCCAGCAGCAAATCGGTCATGGCAGGGTGTTCCGAGCAGTACTTC. Its translation: CASSKSVMAGCSEQYF. This chain joins TRBV21-1 and TRBJ2-7; whether TRBD1, the table's D call, matches the DNA was not checked. TRBV21-1 is termed a pseudogene. This CDR3 is built from 16 residues.

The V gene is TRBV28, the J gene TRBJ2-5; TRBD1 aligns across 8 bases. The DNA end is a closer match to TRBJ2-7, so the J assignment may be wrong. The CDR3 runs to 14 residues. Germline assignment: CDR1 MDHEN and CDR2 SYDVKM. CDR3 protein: CASRHRGEGYEQYF. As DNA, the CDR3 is TGTGCCAGCAGGCACAGGGGGGAAGGCTACGAGCAGTACTTC.

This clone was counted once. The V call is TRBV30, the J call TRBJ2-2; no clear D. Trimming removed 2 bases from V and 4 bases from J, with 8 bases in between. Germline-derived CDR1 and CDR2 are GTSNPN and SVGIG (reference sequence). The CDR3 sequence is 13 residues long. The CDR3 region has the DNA TGTGCCTGGAGTCGGTACAGCACCGGGGAGCTGTTTTTT. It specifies CAWSRYSTGELFF.

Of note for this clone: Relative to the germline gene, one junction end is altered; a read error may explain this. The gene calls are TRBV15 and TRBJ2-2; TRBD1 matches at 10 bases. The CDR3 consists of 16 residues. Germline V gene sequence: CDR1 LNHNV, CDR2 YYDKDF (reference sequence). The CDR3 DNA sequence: TGTGCCACCAGCGGAGACAGGGGGCCCAACACCGGGGAGCTGTTTTTT. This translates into CATSGDRGPNTGELFF. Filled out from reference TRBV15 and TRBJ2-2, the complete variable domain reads DAMVIQNPRYQVTQFGKPVTLSCSQTLNHNVMYWYQQKSSQAPKLLFHYYDKDFNNEADTPDNFQSRRPNTSFCFLDIRSPGLGDTAMYLCATSGDRGPNTGELFFGEGSRLTVL.